This T cell receptor beta chain is drawn from a study of T cell changes during pregnancy in multiple sclerosis. V shed 5 bases and J 9 bases; nucleotides not matched to a gene: 10. This CDR3 has 15 residues. Germline V gene lookup returns CDR1 SGHTA and CDR2 FQGTGA. Sequenced by immunoSEQ multiplex PCR; TCRdb stores in-frame clones only, minus some. This sample has about 27,000 clones, with 85% to 90% found just once. V gene TRBV7-3 combines with J gene TRBJ2-1; 10 bases line up with TRBD1. This specimen was CD8+ T cells from peripheral blood mononuclear cells, taken in the second trimester of pregnancy. The TCR was taken from a female donor with multiple sclerosis, enrolled in a pregnancy study. The CDR3 loop reads CASSLGQGVLREQFF. CDR3 in DNA: TGTGCCAGCAGCCTTGGACAGGGGGTATTGCGTGAGCAGTTCTTC. The complete variable domain, with remaining parts taken from reference TRBV7-3 and TRBJ2-1, reads GAGVSQTPSNKVTEKGKYVELRCDPISGHTALYWYRQSLGQGPEFLIYFQGTGAADDSGLPNDRFFAVRPEGSVSTLKIQRTERGDSAVYLCASSLGQGVLREQFFGPGTRLTVL.